Listed below are T cell receptor beta chains from one sample, sequenced in a study of blood T cell repertoires in COVID-19. The assay was immunoSEQ multiplex PCR, and TCRdb's table has in-frame clones only and misses some. The sample includes about 270,000 clones, about 87% seen only once; the top ten take roughly 4.3%. The sample consisted of PBMCs or T cells enriched from blood (not recorded which). The receptor set was obtained from a woman aged 25 to 39 with acute COVID-19. The CDR3 runs from the conserved cysteine through the conserved F or W. D genes are given only for firm matches. Expanded clones get a size class; other rows say once, few or many, or leave the size out.

V gene	D gene	clone size	J gene	CDR3 DNA	CDR3 protein
TRBV10-3	TRBD1	-	TRBJ1-5	TGTGCCATCAGTGAACACGACAGGGGTGGCAATCAGCCCCAGCATTTT	CAISEHDRGGNQPQHF
TRBV4-1	TRBD2	-	TRBJ2-7	TGCGCCAGCAGCCAAGAAGGGCGGGGGAACTCCTACGAGCAGTACTTC	CASSQEGRGNSYEQYF
TRBV19	TRBD1	-	TRBJ2-2	TGTGCCACCGACAGGGGGCCCCCCGGGGAGCTGTTTTTT	CATDRGPPGELFF
TRBV19	-	-	TRBJ1-4	TGTGCCAGTAGTCTAGGCGGACAACTTAATGAAAAACTGTTTTTT	CASSLGGQLNEKLFF
TRBV5-3	-	few	TRBJ2-1	TGTGCCAGAAGCTTGAAGGTGGACGGGAGTAATGAGCAGTTCTTC	CARSLKVDGSNEQFF
TRBV7-2	-	-	TRBJ2-3	TGTGCCAGCAGCTTATCCCGGGGGAGCACAGATACGCAGTATTTT	CASSLSRGSTDTQYF
TRBV5-1	TRBD2	-	TRBJ2-7	TGCGCCAGCAGCTGGGGGACTAGCGGGAGGATCGAGCAGTACTTC	CASSWGTSGRIEQYF
TRBV29-1	TRBD1	-	TRBJ2-1	TGCAGCGTTGGTTCCGTGGACAGGGACCATTTCTTC	CSVGSVDRDHFF
TRBV6-1	-	-	TRBJ1-5	TGTGCCAGCAGTGAAGTAAGGGACACCTATCAGCCCCAGCATTTT	CASSEVRDTYQPQHF
TRBV13	-	-	TRBJ2-4	TGTGCCAGCAGCTTATCCGAGAGTGGCAAAAACATTCAGTACTTC	CASSLSESGKNIQYF
TRBV18	TRBD2	-	TRBJ2-1	TGTGCCAGCTCACCCTCGTCCCAAGAGGCTAGCGGGAGTAGTGAGCAGTTCTTC	CASSPSSQEASGSSEQFF
TRBV20-1	TRBD2	-	TRBJ2-7	TGCAGTGCTAGTGGTCCAGGACCGGGACTAGCGGGGCGGATCACCTACGAGCAGTACTTC	CSASGPGPGLAGRITYEQYF
TRBV27	TRBD1	-	TRBJ2-1	TGTGCCAGCAGTTTACCGACAGGGAATGAGCAGTTCTTC	CASSLPTGNEQFF